This is a list of T cell receptor beta chains from one sample in a study of blood T cells in healthy people across ages. In TCRdb, the 5' RACE reads were re-called with MiXCR into one record per CDR3 protein. Of approximately 730,000 distinct CDR3 sequences listed, approximately 39% are singletons. Material: blood. The receptors originated from a woman aged 55 to 70 in good health. Each CDR3 is given with its conserved first and last residue. The order of the fields is CDR3 length, D gene, V gene, J gene, clone size, CDR3 protein, CDR3 DNA. A D gene is named only where the DNA matches it firmly. Only part of the rows carry a size: once, few, many, or a class if the clone is expanded.

14	.	TRBV7-2	TRBJ1-5	.	CASSPDFSNQPQHF	TGTGCCAGCAGCCCTGACTTCAGCAATCAGCCCCAGCATTTT
14	.	TRBV7-3	TRBJ2-7	.	CASSFRPYGDEQYF	TGTGCCAGCAGCTTCCGTCCATATGGAGACGAGCAGTACTTC
15	TRBD1	TRBV4-3	TRBJ2-7	many	CASSPWTGGHYEQYF	TGCGCCAGCAGCCCATGGACAGGGGGCCACTACGAGCAGTACTTC
16	.	TRBV11-2	TRBJ2-5	.	CASSLTQRQYQETQYF	TGTGCCAGCAGCTTAACCCAGCGACAGTACCAAGAGACCCAGTACTTC
15	TRBD2	TRBV12-3/TRBV12-4	TRBJ2-1	many	CASRTSGSSYNEQFF	TGCGCCAGCCGGACTAGCGGGAGCTCCTACAATGAGCAGTTCTTC
14	.	TRBV10-3	TRBJ2-1	.	CATSGGGGDNEQFF	TGTGCCACCAGTGGGGGCGGGGGCGACAATGAGCAGTTCTTC
16	.	TRBV4-3	TRBJ1-4	.	CASSQLGPSTNEKLFF	TGCGCCAGCAGCCAGCTGGGGCCATCAACTAATGAAAAACTGTTTTTT
17	.	TRBV11-2	TRBJ2-3	.	CASSLVIGTADSYTQYF	TGTGCCAGCAGCTTAGTTATAGGTACCGCTGATTCTTACACGCAGTATTTT
13	TRBD1	TRBV29-1	TRBJ2-4	.	CSGGTGTGNKQYF	TGCAGCGGAGGGACAGGGACGGGGAACAAGCAGTACTTC
13	TRBD2	TRBV29-1	TRBJ2-5	many	CSVPTSGTETQYF	TGCAGCGTACCTACTAGCGGGACAGAGACCCAGTACTTC
15	.	TRBV4-3	TRBJ2-3	.	CASSQDVSRTDTRYF	TGCGCCAGCAGCCAAGATGTGAGCCGCACAGATACGCGGTATTTT
14	.	TRBV20-1	TRBJ2-4	.	CSAQALVAKNIQYF	TGCAGTGCTCAGGCCTTAGTAGCCAAAAACATTCAGTACTTC
17	TRBD2	TRBV7-2	TRBJ2-6	.	CTSSLSGVSSGANVLTF	TGTACCAGCAGCTTAAGCGGGGTGAGCTCTGGGGCCAACGTCCTGACTTTC
13	.	TRBV6-5	TRBJ2-7	.	CASRRGSFSEQYF	TGTGCCAGCAGAAGAGGGAGCTTTAGTGAGCAGTACTTC
14	.	TRBV2	TRBJ2-5	few	CASSDRGGGETQYF	TGTGCCAGCAGTGATCGGGGAGGAGGAGAGACCCAGTACTTC
17	TRBD2	TRBV18	TRBJ2-3	.	CASSPLSSGSNADTQYF	TGTGCCAGCTCACCCCTGTCTAGCGGGAGTAACGCAGATACGCAGTATTTT
13	.	TRBV29-1	TRBJ2-6	few	CSVVDSGANVLTF	TGCAGCGTTGTGGACTCTGGGGCCAACGTCCTGACTTTC
14	.	TRBV6-2/TRBV6-3	TRBJ2-7	few	CASIHGIQGYEQYF	TGTGCCAGCATCCATGGGATACAGGGCTACGAGCAGTACTTC
13	.	TRBV4-3	TRBJ1-1	.	CASSHKMNTEAFF	TGCGCCAGCAGCCACAAGATGAACACTGAAGCTTTCTTT
15	.	TRBV10-3	TRBJ2-6	.	CAISVTPSGANVLTF	TGTGCCATCAGTGTAACCCCCTCTGGGGCCAACGTCCTGACTTTC
15	TRBD1	TRBV7-9	TRBJ2-3	.	CASSPGQVLTDTQYF	TGTGCCAGCAGCCCCGGACAGGTTCTCACAGATACGCAGTATTTT
17	TRBD1	TRBV2	TRBJ2-5	.	CASSASRTGGSRETQYF	TGTGCCAGCAGTGCCTCCAGGACAGGGGGCTCCCGAGAGACCCAGTACTTC
14	TRBD1	TRBV20-1	TRBJ2-7	few	CSARVQGLAYEQYF	TGCAGTGCTAGAGTACAGGGGCTGGCCTACGAGCAGTACTTC
15	.	TRBV7-9	TRBJ2-1	.	CASSLEAGGRNEQFF	TGTGCCAGCAGCTTAGAAGCCGGGGGCCGCAATGAGCAGTTCTTC
15	.	TRBV4-3	TRBJ2-3	many	CASSQDLGGTDTQYF	TGCGCCAGCAGCCAAGATTTGGGGGGCACAGATACGCAGTATTTT
14	.	TRBV6-2/TRBV6-3	TRBJ1-1	.	CASSYYFQGTEAFF	TGTGCCAGCAGTTACTATTTTCAGGGTACTGAAGCTTTCTTT
19	TRBD2	TRBV6-2/TRBV6-3	TRBJ2-3	.	CASSQAGTSGRASTDTQYF	TGTGCCAGCAGTCAAGCCGGGACTAGCGGGAGGGCTAGCACAGATACGCAGTATTTT
14	.	TRBV29-1	TRBJ1-5	few	CSVSGPYSNQPQHF	TGCAGCGTTTCCGGACCTTATAGCAATCAGCCCCAGCATTTT
13	.	TRBV29-1	TRBJ2-5	few	CSAIGHHQETQYF	TGCAGCGCTATTGGACACCATCAAGAGACCCAGTACTTC
16	TRBD2	TRBV6-2/TRBV6-3	TRBJ2-1	.	CASSYTTSGAYNEQFF	TGTGCCAGCAGTTATACGACTAGCGGGGCATACAATGAGCAGTTCTTC
14	TRBD2	TRBV12-3/TRBV12-4	TRBJ2-7	.	CVGSNSGRFHEQYF	TGTGTCGGCAGTAACAGCGGGAGGTTCCACGAGCAGTACTTC
14	.	TRBV6-2/TRBV6-3	TRBJ2-7	.	CASSFQGSFYEQYF	TGTGCCAGCAGTTTTCAGGGGAGTTTCTACGAGCAGTACTTC
15	TRBD2	TRBV6-5	TRBJ2-5	.	CASSYSSGGRETQYF	TGTGCCAGCAGTTACTCGAGCGGGGGGAGGGAGACCCAGTACTTC
15	.	TRBV7-8	TRBJ1-2	few	CASSLAYTSNYGYTF	TGTGCCAGCAGCTTAGCGTACACATCTAACTATGGCTACACCTTC
16	.	TRBV7-8	TRBJ2-3	.	CASSREAGALTDTQYF	TGTGCCAGCAGCCGTGAGGCGGGGGCCCTCACAGATACGCAGTATTTT
13	.	TRBV11-3	TRBJ2-1	once	CASSFGIIEEQFF	TGTGCCAGCAGCTTCGGGATTATAGAGGAGCAGTTCTTC
15	TRBD1	TRBV6-1	TRBJ1-2	.	CASIKTGVNNYGYTF	TGTGCCAGCATTAAGACAGGGGTTAATAACTATGGCTACACCTTC
19	.	TRBV29-1	TRBJ2-1	few	CSVAASGTSLGNSYNEQFF	TGCAGCGTTGCCGCCAGCGGGACATCCCTCGGCAACTCCTACAATGAGCAGTTCTTC
18	TRBD2	TRBV10-3	TRBJ2-1	.	CAIGAGLAGSPGSNEQFF	TGTGCCATCGGGGCGGGACTAGCGGGGTCCCCGGGTTCAAATGAGCAGTTCTTC